A selection of T cell receptor beta chains follows, all from one sample in a study of Ad26.COV2.S vaccination and SARS-CoV-2 variants. Data came from immunoSEQ multiplex PCR; TCRdb stores just in-frame clones and leaves some out. The sample contains around 340,000 clones, about 89% of which appear only once. The material was peripheral blood, obtained in a trial of Ad26.COV2.S vaccine versus placebo. The source is a person between 18 and 65 years old who received the Ad26.COV2.S COVID-19 vaccine or a placebo. CDR3s include the opening cysteine and the closing phenylalanine or tryptophan. The D gene is left open where the match is weak. Clone size is not always given. Where it is, it says once, few, many or a class for expanded clones.

size	V	J	D	DNA	CDR3
.	TRBV7-8	TRBJ2-1	.	TGTGCCAGCAGCTGGAAGCGGACGAGCTCCTACAATGAGCAGTTCTTC	CASSWKRTSSYNEQFF
.	TRBV2	TRBJ1-2	.	TGTGCCAGCAGTGCCTCCAGGGAGGGATTCGGCTACACCTTC	CASSASREGFGYTF
.	TRBV27	TRBJ1-5	.	TGTGCCAGCAGCCCGCAGGGTCTCCTCAATCAGCCCCAGCATTTT	CASSPQGLLNQPQHF
.	TRBV7-2	TRBJ1-2	TRBD1	TGTGCCAGCAGCTTAGGACAGGGGAGGTATGGCTACACCTTC	CASSLGQGRYGYTF
.	TRBV14	TRBJ2-7	.	TGTGCCAGCAGCCAAGAAGGATGGCAGACCCACTACGAGCAGTACTTC	CASSQEGWQTHYEQYF
.	TRBV28	TRBJ1-5	TRBD1	TGTGCCAGCATCCCCGCACAGGGACAGGGCAATCAGCCCCAGCATTTT	CASIPAQGQGNQPQHF
once	TRBV18	TRBJ2-6	.	TGTGCCAGCTCACCACCCGATAGAGTCTCTGGGGCCAACGTCCTGACTTTC	CASSPPDRVSGANVLTF
.	TRBV14	TRBJ2-7	.	TGTGCCAGTTCGCGGTTGGTAGGCTACGAGCAGTACTTC	CASSRLVGYEQYF
once	TRBV28	TRBJ1-6	.	TGTGCCAGCAGTTTAGGTCGAAAAGGGACGACTTTT	CASSLGRKGTTF
.	TRBV5-8	TRBJ2-7	TRBD1	TGTGCCAGCAGCGTGCACAGGGGTACCTACGAGCAGTACTTC	CASSVHRGTYEQYF
.	TRBV2	TRBJ1-2	TRBD1	TGTGCCGGTACCCGGGACAGGGGAGATGGCTACACCTTC	CAGTRDRGDGYTF
.	TRBV4-1	TRBJ2-3	TRBD1	TGCGCCAGCAGCCCTTCGACAGGGCGAGATACGCAGTATTTT	CASSPSTGRDTQYF
.	TRBV4-1	TRBJ2-5	.	TGCGCCAGCAGCCCCGGGACGGGGGAAGAGACCCAGTACTTC	CASSPGTGEETQYF
.	TRBV7-9	TRBJ1-1	.	TGTGCCAGCAGCTTAGAGTCGGTTTTGGCTTTCTTT	CASSLESVLAFF
.	TRBV28	TRBJ1-5	.	TGTGCCAGCCGACAGAGCAATCAGCCCCAGCATTTT	CASRQSNQPQHF
.	TRBV10-2	TRBJ2-7	.	TGCGCCAGCTCCCGTCGCGGGGACCCCTACGAGCAGTACTTC	CASSRRGDPYEQYF
.	TRBV7-9	TRBJ2-7	TRBD1	TGTGCCAGCAGCTTCTTTAGGGGACAGGGTGTCTCCTACGAGCAGTACTTC	CASSFFRGQGVSYEQYF
.	TRBV12-5	TRBJ2-5	TRBD2	TGTGCTAGTGGTTTGAGGACTAGCGGACAAGAGACCCAGTACTTC	CASGLRTSGQETQYF